This T cell receptor (beta chain) was profiled in a study of beta chain features in type 1 diabetes. This CDR3 is 12 amino acids long. Per the germline V gene, CDR1 is MDHEN and CDR2 is SYDVKM. The V gene lost 5 bases and the J gene lost 5 bases, with 9 bases spanning the gap. As for this clone: What it binds is not known. Other DNA sequences in the sample encode the same CDR3.

Points from the study as a whole: Junctions at VDJ sites from type 1 diabetes patients had fewer insertions and more deletions.

The isolated RNA, all of it, was reverse transcribed, so expressed TCRB transcripts were what got sequenced. TCRdb's table, derived via immunoSEQ multiplex PCR, lists solely in-frame clones and lacks some. The sample shows about 930,000 clones, about a sixth of them seen only once. The material sequenced was naive CD4+ T cells from blood. The chain recombines TRBV28 with TRBJ1-2; D is ambiguous. The clonotype originates from a woman aged 18 to 35 in good health. The CDR3 sequence is CASSPVGYGYTF. The CDR3 bases are TGTGCCAGCAGTCCTGTTGGGTATGGCTACACCTTC.